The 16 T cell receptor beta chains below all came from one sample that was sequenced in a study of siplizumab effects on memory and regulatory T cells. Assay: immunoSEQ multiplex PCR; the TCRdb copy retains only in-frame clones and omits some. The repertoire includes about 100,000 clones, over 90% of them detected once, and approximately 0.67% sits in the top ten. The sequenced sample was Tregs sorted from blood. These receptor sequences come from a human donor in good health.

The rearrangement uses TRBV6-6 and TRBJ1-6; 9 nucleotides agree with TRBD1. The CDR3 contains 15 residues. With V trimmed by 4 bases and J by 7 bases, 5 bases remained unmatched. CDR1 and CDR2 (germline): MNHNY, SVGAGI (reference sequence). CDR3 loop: CASSSQGAQNSPLHF. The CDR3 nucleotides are TGTGCCAGCAGTTCACAGGGGGCGCAGAATTCACCCCTCCACTTT.

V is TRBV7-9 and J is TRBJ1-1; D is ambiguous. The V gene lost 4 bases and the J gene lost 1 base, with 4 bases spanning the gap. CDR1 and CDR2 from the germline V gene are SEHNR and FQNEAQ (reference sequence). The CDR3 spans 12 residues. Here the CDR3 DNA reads TGTGCCAGCAGCTCACAGAACACTGAAGCTTTCTTT. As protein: CASSSQNTEAFF.

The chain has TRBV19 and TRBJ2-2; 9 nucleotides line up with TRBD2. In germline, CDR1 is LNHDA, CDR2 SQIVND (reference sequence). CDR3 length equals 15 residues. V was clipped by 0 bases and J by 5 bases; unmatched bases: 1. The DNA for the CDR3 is TGTGCCAGTAGTATAGAAGCGGGGGGTACCGGGGAGCTGTTTTTT. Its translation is CASSIEAGGTGELFF.

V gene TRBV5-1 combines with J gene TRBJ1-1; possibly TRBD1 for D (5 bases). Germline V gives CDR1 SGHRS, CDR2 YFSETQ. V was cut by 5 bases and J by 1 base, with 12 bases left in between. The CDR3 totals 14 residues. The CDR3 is CASRSQGQNTEAFF. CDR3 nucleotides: TGCGCCAGCAGATCCCAGGGTCAGAACACTGAAGCTTTCTTT. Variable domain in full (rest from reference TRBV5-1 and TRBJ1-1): KAGVTQTPRYLIKTRGQQVTLSCSPISGHRSVSWYQQTPGQGLQFLFEYFSETQRNKGNFPGRFSGRQFSNSRSEMNVSTLELGDSALYLCASRSQGQNTEAFFGQGTRLTVV.

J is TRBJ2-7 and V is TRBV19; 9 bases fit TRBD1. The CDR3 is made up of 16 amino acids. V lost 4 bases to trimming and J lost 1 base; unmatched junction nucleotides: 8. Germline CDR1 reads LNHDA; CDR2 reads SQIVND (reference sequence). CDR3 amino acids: CASSKSVTGGSYEQYF. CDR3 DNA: TGTGCCAGTAGTAAGTCTGTGACAGGGGGATCCTACGAGCAGTACTTC. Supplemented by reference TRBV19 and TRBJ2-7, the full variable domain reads DGGITQSPKYLFRKEGQNVTLSCEQNLNHDAMYWYRQDPGQGLRLIYYSQIVNDFQKGDIAEGYSVSREKKESFPLTVTSAQKNPTAFYLCASSKSVTGGSYEQYFGPGTRLTVT.

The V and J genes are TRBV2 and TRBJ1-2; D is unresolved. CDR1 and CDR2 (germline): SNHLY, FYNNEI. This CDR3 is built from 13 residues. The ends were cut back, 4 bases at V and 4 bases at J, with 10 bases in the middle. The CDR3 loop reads CASSGSAFYGYTF. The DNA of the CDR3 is TGTGCCAGCAGTGGGTCGGCCTTCTATGGCTACACCTTC.

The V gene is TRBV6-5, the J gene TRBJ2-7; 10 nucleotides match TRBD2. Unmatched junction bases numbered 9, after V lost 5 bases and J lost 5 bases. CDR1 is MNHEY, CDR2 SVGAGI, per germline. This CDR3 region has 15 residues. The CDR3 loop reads CASSTRALAGDEQYF. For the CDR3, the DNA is TGTGCCAGCAGTACCCGGGCGCTAGCGGGAGACGAGCAGTACTTC.

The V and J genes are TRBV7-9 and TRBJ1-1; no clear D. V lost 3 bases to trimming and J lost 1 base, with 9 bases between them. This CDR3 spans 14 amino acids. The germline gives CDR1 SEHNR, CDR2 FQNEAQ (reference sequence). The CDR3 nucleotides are TGTGCCAGCAGCTTTGAAGGATCGAACACTGAAGCTTTCTTT. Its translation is CASSFEGSNTEAFF. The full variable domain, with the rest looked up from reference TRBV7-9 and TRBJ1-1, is DTGVSQNPRHKITKRGQNVTFRCDPISEHNRLYWYRQTLGQGPEFLTYFQNEAQLEKSRLLSDRFSAERPKGSFSTLEIQRTEQGDSAMYLCASSFEGSNTEAFFGQGTRLTVV.

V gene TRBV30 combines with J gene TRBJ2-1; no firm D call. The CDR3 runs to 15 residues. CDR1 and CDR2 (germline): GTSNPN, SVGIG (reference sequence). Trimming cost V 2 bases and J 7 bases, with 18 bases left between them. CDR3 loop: CAWSPRAARINEQFF. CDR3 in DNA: TGTGCCTGGAGTCCCCGCGCGGCTAGAATTAATGAGCAGTTCTTC.

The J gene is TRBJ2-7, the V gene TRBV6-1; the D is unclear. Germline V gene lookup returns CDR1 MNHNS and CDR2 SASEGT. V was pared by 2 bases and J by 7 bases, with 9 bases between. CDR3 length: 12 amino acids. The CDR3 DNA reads TGTGCCAGCAGTGAACCCGTCTGGGAGCAGTACTTC. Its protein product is CASSEPVWEQYF.

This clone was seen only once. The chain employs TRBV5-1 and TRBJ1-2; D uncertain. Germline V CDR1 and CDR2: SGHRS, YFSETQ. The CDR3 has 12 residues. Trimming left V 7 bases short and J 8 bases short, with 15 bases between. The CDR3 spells CASFDQSEGYTF. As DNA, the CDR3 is TGCGCCAGCTTTGACCAGTCGGAGGGCTACACCTTC.

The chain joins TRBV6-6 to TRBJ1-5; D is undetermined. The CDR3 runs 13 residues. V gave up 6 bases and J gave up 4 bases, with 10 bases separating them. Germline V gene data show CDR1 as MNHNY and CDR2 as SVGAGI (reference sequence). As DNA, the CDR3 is TGTGCCAGCAGACCTGCCAGAAATCAGCCCCAGCATTTT. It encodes CASRPARNQPQHF.

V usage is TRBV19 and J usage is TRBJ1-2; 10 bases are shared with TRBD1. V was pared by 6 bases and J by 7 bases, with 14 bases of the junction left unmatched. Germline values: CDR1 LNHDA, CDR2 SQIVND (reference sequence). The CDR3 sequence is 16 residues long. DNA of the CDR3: TGTGCCAGTAGCCGACCACAGGACAGGGGGTTTGGTGGCTACACCTTC. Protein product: CASSRPQDRGFGGYTF.

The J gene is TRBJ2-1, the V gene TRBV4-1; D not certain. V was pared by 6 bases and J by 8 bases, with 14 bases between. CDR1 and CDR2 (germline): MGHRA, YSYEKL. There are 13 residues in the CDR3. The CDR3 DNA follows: TGCGCCAGCAGATCGAGCCAGCCCGATGAGCAGTTCTTC. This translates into CASRSSQPDEQFF.

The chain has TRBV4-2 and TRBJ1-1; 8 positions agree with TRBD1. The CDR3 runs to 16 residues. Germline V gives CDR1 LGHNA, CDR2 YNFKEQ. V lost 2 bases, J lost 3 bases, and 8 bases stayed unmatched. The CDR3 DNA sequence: TGTGCCAGCAGCCAACAGACAGGGGACGGCGACACTGAAGCTTTCTTT. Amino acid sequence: CASSQQTGDGDTEAFF.

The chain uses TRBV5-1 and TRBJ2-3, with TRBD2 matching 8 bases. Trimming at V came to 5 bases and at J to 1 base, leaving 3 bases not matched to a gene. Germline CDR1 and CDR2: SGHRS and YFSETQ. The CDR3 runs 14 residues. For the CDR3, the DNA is TGCGCCAGCAGTAGCGGGACCGGCACAGATACGCAGTATTTT. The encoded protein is CASSSGTGTDTQYF. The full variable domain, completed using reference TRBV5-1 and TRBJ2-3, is KAGVTQTPRYLIKTRGQQVTLSCSPISGHRSVSWYQQTPGQGLQFLFEYFSETQRNKGNFPGRFSGRQFSNSRSEMNVSTLELGDSALYLCASSSGTGTDTQYFGPGTRLTVL.